These 10 T cell receptor beta chains originate from one sample sequenced in a study of early T cells in non-severe SARS-CoV-2 infection. Each CDR3 protein is one row after TCRdb ran MiXCR on the 5' RACE reads. The sample includes around 50,000 distinct CDR3 sequences, approximately 10% seen only once; the top ten take about 8.9%. Sample: whole blood. These receptors were obtained from an adult who was a healthcare worker with PCR-confirmed SARS-CoV-2 infection or an uninfected control (not recorded which).

This clonotype was recorded many times. The chain couples TRBV7-3 to TRBJ1-1; TRBD1 is a possible D gene (6 bases). Trimming cost V 4 bases and J 5 bases, with 17 bases left between them. The CDR3 is made up of 15 amino acids. The germline V gene has CDR1 SGHTA and CDR2 FQGTGA. CDR3 coding DNA: TGTGCCAGCAGCTCCCAGGGGCGGTATAGGACTGAAGCTTTCTTT. Its protein product is CASSSQGRYRTEAFF.

This clonotype has at least ten counts. V and J are TRBV5-1 and TRBJ2-7; TRBD1 matches 7 bases. CDR3 length equals 14 residues. Trimming cost V 0 bases and J 3 bases; bases outside gene matches: 3. CDR1 and CDR2 from the germline V gene are SGHRS and YFSETQ. The DNA for the CDR3 is TGCGCCAGCAGCTTGGAGGGGGCGCTCTACGAGCAGTACTTC. Its protein is CASSLEGALYEQYF. The whole variable domain, filled in from reference TRBV5-1 and TRBJ2-7, reads KAGVTQTPRYLIKTRGQQVTLSCSPISGHRSVSWYQQTPGQGLQFLFEYFSETQRNKGNFPGRFSGRQFSNSRSEMNVSTLELGDSALYLCASSLEGALYEQYFGPGTRLTVT.

In its sample, this clonotype was seen a few times. V gene TRBV7-8 combines with J gene TRBJ2-1; D gene uncertain. This CDR3 comprises 14 residues. V gave up 5 bases and J gave up 3 bases, with 11 bases separating them. CDR1 is SGHVS and CDR2 is FQNEAQ in the germline V gene. For the CDR3, the DNA is TGTGCCAGCAGCCCGGGTCCTCACTACAATGAGCAGTTCTTC. Protein product: CASSPGPHYNEQFF.

This clonotype turned up a few times. V is TRBV27 and J is TRBJ2-3, with TRBD2 matching 8 bases. V lost 4 bases, J lost 0 bases, and 3 bases stayed unmatched. This CDR3 contains 15 residues. From germline, CDR1 is MNHEY and CDR2 SMNVEV (reference sequence). This CDR3 is CASSSSGLSTDTQYF. CDR3 DNA sequence: TGTGCCAGCAGTTCTAGCGGGCTGAGCACAGATACGCAGTATTTT.

Only a few counts were recorded for this clonotype. The chain recombines TRBV7-9 with TRBJ1-4; D remains unclear. This CDR3 comprises 15 residues. Germline V gives CDR1 SEHNR, CDR2 FQNEAQ (reference sequence). V was cut by 0 bases and J by 8 bases, with 13 bases left in between. The chain's CDR3 is CASSLAQAGSEKLFF. As DNA, the CDR3 is TGTGCCAGCAGCTTAGCGCAAGCCGGTTCGGAAAAACTGTTTTTT.

This clonotype was seen at least ten times. The genes are TRBV6-5 and TRBJ1-2; D not certain. CDR3 length: 13 residues. Per germline, CDR1 MNHEY and CDR2 SVGAGI. Trimming took off 4 bases at V and 3 bases at J, with 9 bases between the two ends. The CDR3 spells CASSSGADYGYTF. The CDR3 nucleotides are TGTGCCAGCAGTTCCGGAGCGGACTATGGCTACACCTTC.

The rearrangement links TRBV19 to TRBJ2-2; D unclear. Between the trimmed V and J ends, which lost 3 bases and 6 bases, there was a span of 2 bases. This CDR3 is built from 11 residues. Germline V CDR1 and CDR2: LNHDA, SQIVND (reference sequence). The CDR3 loop is CASSIPGELFF. For the CDR3, the DNA is TGTGCCAGTAGTATCCCCGGGGAGCTGTTTTTT.

This chain's CDR3 is CSVRSTGTTREQFF. CDR3 bases: TGCAGCGTCCGATCCACCGGGACTACGAGGGAGCAGTTCTTC. The V call is TRBV29-1, the J call TRBJ2-1, with TRBD2 identical over 7 bases. Losses at the gene ends were 6 bases for V and 10 bases for J; bases not matched to a gene: 15. CDR1 and CDR2 (germline): SQVTM, ANQGSEA. This CDR3 is 14 amino acids long.

V and J are TRBV12-3 or TRBV12-4 and TRBJ1-1; the match to TRBD1 covers 8 bases. Losses at the gene ends were 6 bases for V and 6 bases for J; bases not matched to a gene: 6. The CDR3 consists of 13 residues. The CDR3 is CASRRTGKPEAFF. CDR3 DNA sequence: TGTGCCAGCAGGCGGACAGGGAAGCCTGAAGCTTTCTTT.

V usage is TRBV5-1 and J usage is TRBJ2-7; maybe TRBD2 (5 bases). The length of the CDR3 is 13 residues. Germline V gene sequence: CDR1 SGHRS, CDR2 YFSETQ. V lost 7 bases to trimming and J lost 7 bases, with 18 bases between them. The CDR3 DNA is TGCGCCAGCGGCGAAGGGAGCCTGGGGGAGCAGTACTTC. This gives the protein CASGEGSLGEQYF.